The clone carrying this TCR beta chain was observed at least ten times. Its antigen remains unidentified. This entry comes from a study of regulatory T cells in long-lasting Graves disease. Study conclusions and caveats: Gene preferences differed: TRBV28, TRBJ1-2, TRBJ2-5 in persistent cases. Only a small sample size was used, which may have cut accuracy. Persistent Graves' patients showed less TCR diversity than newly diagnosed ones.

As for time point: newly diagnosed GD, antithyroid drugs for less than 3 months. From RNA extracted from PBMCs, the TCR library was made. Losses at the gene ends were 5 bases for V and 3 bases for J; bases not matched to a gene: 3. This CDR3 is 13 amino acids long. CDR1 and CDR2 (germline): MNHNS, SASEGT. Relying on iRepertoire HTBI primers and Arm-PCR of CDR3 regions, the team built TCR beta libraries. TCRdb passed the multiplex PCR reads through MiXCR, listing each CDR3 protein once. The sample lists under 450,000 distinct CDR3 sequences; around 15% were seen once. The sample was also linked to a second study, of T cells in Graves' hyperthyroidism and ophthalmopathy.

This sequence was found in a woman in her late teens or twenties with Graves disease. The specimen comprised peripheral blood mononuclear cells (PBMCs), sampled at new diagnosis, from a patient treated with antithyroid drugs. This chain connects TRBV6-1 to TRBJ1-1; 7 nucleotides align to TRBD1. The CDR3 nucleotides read TGTGCCAGCAGTCAAACAGGGGACACTGAAGCTTTCTTT. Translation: CASSQTGDTEAFF.